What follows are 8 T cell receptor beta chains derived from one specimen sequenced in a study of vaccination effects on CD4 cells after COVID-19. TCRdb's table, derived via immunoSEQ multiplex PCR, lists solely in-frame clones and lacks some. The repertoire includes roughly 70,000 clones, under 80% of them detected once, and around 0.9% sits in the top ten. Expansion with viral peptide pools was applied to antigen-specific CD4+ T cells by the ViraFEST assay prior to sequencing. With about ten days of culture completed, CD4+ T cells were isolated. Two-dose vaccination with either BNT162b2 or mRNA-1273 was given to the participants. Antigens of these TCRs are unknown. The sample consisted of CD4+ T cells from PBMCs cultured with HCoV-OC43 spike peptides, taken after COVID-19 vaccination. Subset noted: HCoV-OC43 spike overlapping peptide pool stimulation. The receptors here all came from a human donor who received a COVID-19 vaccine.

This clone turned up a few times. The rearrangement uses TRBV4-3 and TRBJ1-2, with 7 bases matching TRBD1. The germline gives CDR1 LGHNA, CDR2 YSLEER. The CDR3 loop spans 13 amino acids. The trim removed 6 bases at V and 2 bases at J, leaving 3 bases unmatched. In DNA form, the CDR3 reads TGCGCCAGCAGTCAGGGACAGAACTATGGCTACACCTTC. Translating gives CASSQGQNYGYTF.

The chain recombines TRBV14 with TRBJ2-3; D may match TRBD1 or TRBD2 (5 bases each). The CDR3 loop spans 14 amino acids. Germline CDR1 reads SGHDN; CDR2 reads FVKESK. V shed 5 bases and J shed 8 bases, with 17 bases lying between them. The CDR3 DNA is TGTGCCAGCAGCAGAGCTGGGGCTCGGGGTACGCAGTATTTT. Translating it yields CASSRAGARGTQYF.

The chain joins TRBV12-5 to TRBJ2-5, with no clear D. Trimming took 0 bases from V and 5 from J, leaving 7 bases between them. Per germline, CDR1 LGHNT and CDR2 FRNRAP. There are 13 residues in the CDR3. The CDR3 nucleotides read TGTGCTAGTGGTTTGGTACAGCTCGAGACCCAGTACTTC. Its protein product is CASGLVQLETQYF.

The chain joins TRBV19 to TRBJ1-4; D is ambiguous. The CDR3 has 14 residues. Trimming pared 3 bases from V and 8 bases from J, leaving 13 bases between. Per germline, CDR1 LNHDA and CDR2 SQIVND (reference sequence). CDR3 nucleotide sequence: TGTGCCAGTAGTATCGATGGGTCGGGGGAAAAACTGTTTTTT. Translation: CASSIDGSGEKLFF.

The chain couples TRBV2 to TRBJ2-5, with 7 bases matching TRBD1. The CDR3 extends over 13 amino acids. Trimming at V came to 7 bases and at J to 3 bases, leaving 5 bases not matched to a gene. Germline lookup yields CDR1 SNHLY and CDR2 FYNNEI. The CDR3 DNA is TGTGCCAGCAAAAAAGACAGGGAAGAGACCCAGTACTTC. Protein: CASKKDREETQYF.

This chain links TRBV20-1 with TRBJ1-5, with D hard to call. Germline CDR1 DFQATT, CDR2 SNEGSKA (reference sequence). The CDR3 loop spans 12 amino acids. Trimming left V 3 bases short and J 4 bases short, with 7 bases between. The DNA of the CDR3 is TGCAGTGCTAGTAGTGGGAATCAGCCCCAGCATTTT. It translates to CSASSGNQPQHF.

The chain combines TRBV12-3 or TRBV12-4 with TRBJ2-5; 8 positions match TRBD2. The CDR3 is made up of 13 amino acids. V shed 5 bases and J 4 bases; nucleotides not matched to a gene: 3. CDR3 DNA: TGTGCCAGCAGTCAAGGGACTAGAGAGACCCAGTACTTC. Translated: CASSQGTRETQYF.

The CDR3, as DNA: TGTGCCAGCAGTCCCAGCCTTGACCTTGGTGCTGAAGCTTTCTTT. This translates into CASSPSLDLGAEAFF. The V and J genes are TRBV28 and TRBJ1-1, with unresolved D. CDR3 size: 15 residues. Germline CDR1 is MDHEN and CDR2 is SYDVKM. Trimming left V 5 bases short and J 6 bases short, with 19 bases between.